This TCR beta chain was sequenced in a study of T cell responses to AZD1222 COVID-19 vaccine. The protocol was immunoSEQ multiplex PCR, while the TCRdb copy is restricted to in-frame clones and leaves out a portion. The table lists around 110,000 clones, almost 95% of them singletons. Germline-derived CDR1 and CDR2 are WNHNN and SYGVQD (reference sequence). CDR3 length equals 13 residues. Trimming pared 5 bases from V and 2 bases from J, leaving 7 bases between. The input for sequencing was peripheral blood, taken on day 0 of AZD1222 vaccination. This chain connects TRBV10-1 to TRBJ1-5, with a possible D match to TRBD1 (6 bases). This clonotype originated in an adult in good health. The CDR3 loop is CASSNRGNQPQHF. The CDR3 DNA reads TGCGCCAGCAGTAACAGGGGCAATCAGCCCCAGCATTTT.